These T cell receptor beta chains were read from a single sample in a study of somatic mutations in cytotoxic T cells in rheumatoid arthritis. Clones were read by immunoSEQ multiplex PCR, and TCRdb kept only the in-frame ones, dropping some. This repertoire shows more than 12,000 clones, 72% found once; its top ten account for about 10%. Sequenced material: CD8+ T cells sorted from blood. These receptors all stem from an adult with rheumatoid arthritis. Both conserved end residues are part of each CDR3. Fields, in order: clone size, J gene, V gene, D gene, CDR3 protein, CDR3 DNA. D genes are given only for firm matches. Where a row states a size, it is once, few, many or the class of an expanded clone; other rows omit it.

clone size: -
J gene: TRBJ1-3
V gene: TRBV5-1
D gene: -
CDR3 protein: CASRLDGSFSGNTIYF
CDR3 DNA: TGCGCCAGCAGATTGGACGGGTCCTTCTCTGGAAACACCATATATTTT

clone size: -
J gene: TRBJ1-6
V gene: TRBV28
D gene: TRBD1
CDR3 protein: CASSFGTGNSPLHF
CDR3 DNA: TGTGCCAGCAGTTTTGGGACAGGGAATTCACCCCTCCACTTT

clone size: -
J gene: TRBJ2-7
V gene: TRBV11-3
D gene: TRBD2
CDR3 protein: CASSSLGGPRLYEQYF
CDR3 DNA: TGTGCCAGCAGCTCACTGGGAGGGCCCCGTTTGTACGAGCAGTACTTC

clone size: few
J gene: TRBJ2-6
V gene: TRBV30
D gene: -
CDR3 protein: CAWSRTGVRVVSGANVLTF
CDR3 DNA: TGTGCCTGGAGTCGGACGGGAGTCAGAGTAGTATCTGGGGCCAACGTCCTGACTTTC

clone size: few
J gene: TRBJ2-2
V gene: TRBV5-1
D gene: -
CDR3 protein: CASSLYATGELFF
CDR3 DNA: TGCGCCAGCAGCTTGTACGCAACCGGGGAGCTGTTTTTT

clone size: -
J gene: TRBJ2-2
V gene: TRBV30
D gene: -
CDR3 protein: CAWSPRGTNTGELFF
CDR3 DNA: TGTGCCTGGAGCCCCCGGGGCACGAACACCGGGGAGCTGTTTTTT

clone size: once
J gene: TRBJ2-5
V gene: TRBV11-2
D gene: -
CDR3 protein: CASSLVGWETQYF
CDR3 DNA: TGTGCCAGCAGCTTAGTCGGTTGGGAGACCCAGTACTTC

clone size: -
J gene: TRBJ2-1
V gene: TRBV5-6
D gene: -
CDR3 protein: CASSLFGYNEQFF
CDR3 DNA: TGTGCCAGCAGCTTGTTCGGCTACAATGAGCAGTTCTTC

clone size: -
J gene: TRBJ2-7
V gene: TRBV7-9
D gene: TRBD1
CDR3 protein: CASSQGGGEQYF
CDR3 DNA: TGTGCCAGCAGCCAAGGGGGCGGCGAGCAGTACTTC

clone size: -
J gene: TRBJ2-2
V gene: TRBV11-1
D gene: -
CDR3 protein: CASSNDATGELFF
CDR3 DNA: TGTGCCAGCAGCAATGACGCCACCGGGGAGCTGTTTTTT

clone size: -
J gene: TRBJ2-1
V gene: TRBV5-5
D gene: -
CDR3 protein: CASSLGEQFF
CDR3 DNA: TGTGCCAGCAGCTTAGGAGAGCAGTTCTTC

clone size: large
J gene: TRBJ2-2
V gene: TRBV7-9
D gene: -
CDR3 protein: CASSTVNTGELFF
CDR3 DNA: TGTGCCAGTTCTACAGTGAACACCGGGGAGCTGTTTTTT

clone size: large
J gene: TRBJ2-7
V gene: TRBV7-9
D gene: -
CDR3 protein: CASSFVSGTYEQYF
CDR3 DNA: TGTGCCAGCAGCTTTGTTAGCGGAACCTACGAGCAGTACTTC

clone size: -
J gene: TRBJ2-7
V gene: TRBV5-4
D gene: -
CDR3 protein: CASSLRGQNYEQYF
CDR3 DNA: TGTGCCAGCAGCTTGCGGGGGCAGAACTACGAGCAGTACTTC

clone size: once
J gene: TRBJ2-1
V gene: TRBV9
D gene: -
CDR3 protein: CASSPGYNEQFF
CDR3 DNA: TGTGCCAGCAGCCCCGGTTACAATGAGCAGTTCTTC

clone size: -
J gene: TRBJ1-1
V gene: TRBV6-1
D gene: -
CDR3 protein: CASTWANTEAFF
CDR3 DNA: TGTGCCAGCACGTGGGCGAACACTGAAGCTTTCTTT

clone size: few
J gene: TRBJ2-1
V gene: TRBV19
D gene: TRBD2
CDR3 protein: CASSPPSSGGAYNEQFF
CDR3 DNA: TGTGCCAGTAGCCCTCCCTCTAGCGGGGGCGCATACAATGAGCAGTTCTTC

clone size: -
J gene: TRBJ2-5
V gene: TRBV7-2
D gene: -
CDR3 protein: CASSLAELARETQYF
CDR3 DNA: TGTGCCAGCAGCTTAGCAGAGCTAGCGAGAGAGACCCAGTACTTC

clone size: -
J gene: TRBJ1-5
V gene: TRBV18
D gene: -
CDR3 protein: CASSGGGSNQPQHF
CDR3 DNA: TGTGCCAGCTCAGGGGGGGGGAGCAATCAGCCCCAGCATTTT

clone size: -
J gene: TRBJ2-1
V gene: TRBV11-3
D gene: -
CDR3 protein: CASSLRTDPYNEQFF
CDR3 DNA: TGTGCCAGCAGCCTTCGGACGGATCCCTACAATGAGCAGTTCTTC

clone size: -
J gene: TRBJ2-7
V gene: TRBV7-8
D gene: -
CDR3 protein: CASSPAGNEQYF
CDR3 DNA: TGTGCCAGCAGCCCCGCAGGGAACGAGCAGTACTTC

clone size: -
J gene: TRBJ2-2
V gene: TRBV6-5
D gene: -
CDR3 protein: CASSFGTGELFF
CDR3 DNA: TGTGCCAGCAGTTTTGGCACCGGGGAGCTGTTTTTT

clone size: once
J gene: TRBJ2-1
V gene: TRBV27
D gene: TRBD1
CDR3 protein: CASGLQGNEQFF
CDR3 DNA: TGTGCCAGCGGCCTACAGGGGAATGAGCAGTTCTTC

clone size: -
J gene: TRBJ2-3
V gene: TRBV10-3
D gene: -
CDR3 protein: CAISQDSPTNTDTQYF
CDR3 DNA: TGTGCCATCAGCCAGGACAGTCCAACGAACACAGATACGCAGTATTTT

clone size: -
J gene: TRBJ2-3
V gene: TRBV27
D gene: -
CDR3 protein: CASSLFWTDTQYF
CDR3 DNA: TGTGCCAGCAGTTTATTCTGGACAGATACGCAGTATTTT

clone size: -
J gene: TRBJ2-5
V gene: TRBV9
D gene: TRBD1
CDR3 protein: CASSVTGSQETQYF
CDR3 DNA: TGTGCCAGCAGCGTGACAGGGTCCCAAGAGACCCAGTACTTC

clone size: few
J gene: TRBJ1-6
V gene: TRBV4-3
D gene: TRBD1
CDR3 protein: CASSQTGSYNSPLHF
CDR3 DNA: TGCGCCAGCAGCCAGACAGGGTCCTATAATTCACCCCTCCACTTT

clone size: -
J gene: TRBJ2-3
V gene: TRBV9
D gene: TRBD1
CDR3 protein: CASSVAPGTDRTDTQYF
CDR3 DNA: TGTGCCAGCAGCGTAGCTCCCGGGACAGACCGCACAGATACGCAGTATTTT

clone size: few
J gene: TRBJ1-6
V gene: TRBV7-9
D gene: -
CDR3 protein: CASSSPLSSHSPLHF
CDR3 DNA: TGTGCCAGCAGCTCACCCCTGTCGTCTCACTCACCCCTCCACTTT

clone size: -
J gene: TRBJ2-6
V gene: TRBV11-1
D gene: -
CDR3 protein: CASSLGVFYSGANVLTF
CDR3 DNA: TGTGCCAGCAGCTTAGGGGTGTTTTACTCTGGGGCCAACGTCCTGACTTTC

clone size: once
J gene: TRBJ2-4
V gene: TRBV30
D gene: -
CDR3 protein: CAWSGGTDLAKNIQYF
CDR3 DNA: TGTGCCTGGAGTGGGGGTACAGATCTAGCCAAAAACATTCAGTACTTC

clone size: -
J gene: TRBJ2-1
V gene: TRBV9
D gene: TRBD1
CDR3 protein: CASSVGGPGQGMFF
CDR3 DNA: TGTGCCAGCAGCGTAGGTGGACCGGGACAGGGGATGTTCTTC